The TCR beta chain described here comes from a study of blood T cell repertoires in COVID-19. Study-wide background: Sites in the United States, Italy and Spain provided acute and convalescent COVID-19 samples. In each case, the material was cDNA or gDNA derived from T cells, B-cell-depleted T cells, or PBMCs.

Methods used by the authors: By means of reference gene primer amplification, nucleated cell counts were estimated. Sequenced by immunoSEQ multiplex PCR; TCRdb stores in-frame clones only, minus some. The DNA gave D and trimming, while V, J and clone size come from that table. The sample lists around 50,000 clones, about 89% seen once, with approximately 5.9% in the top ten. V gave up 3 bases and J gave up 4 bases; unmatched junction bases: 3. Germline V CDR1 and CDR2: SGHRS, YFSETQ. This CDR3 has 14 amino acids. The sample taken for sequencing was peripheral blood. The chain couples TRBV5-1 to TRBJ2-5; TRBD1 agrees at 10 bases. The receptor was derived from a man aged 65-85 years with active COVID-19. In DNA, the CDR3 is TGCGCCAGCAGCTCGGGGACAGGGGTAGAGACCCAGTACTTC. The encoded protein is CASSSGTGVETQYF.